This T cell receptor beta chain was documented in a study of blood T cell repertoires in COVID-19. About the study: Researchers got acute and convalescent COVID-19 samples from the United States, Italy and Spain. T cells, B-cell-depleted T cells, or PBMCs provided the cDNA or gDNA that served as material.

Under the authors' procedure: Reference gene primers were amplified, and this amplification served to estimate nucleated cell counts. Data came from immunoSEQ multiplex PCR; TCRdb stores just in-frame clones and leaves some out. V and J calls and clone size are given by that table; D and trimming were obtained from the DNA. The table lists 190,000 or so clones, around 87% of them singletons, with 2.5% in the top ten. Deletions cut 0 bases from V and 4 bases from J, with 6 bases between. CDR1 and CDR2 (germline): LGHDT, YNNKEL (reference sequence). The CDR3 sequence is 13 residues long. Sequencing input: peripheral blood. The source of this sequence is a man aged 40-49 years with active or convalescent COVID-19. The chain couples TRBV3-1 (or the pseudogene TRBV3-2) to TRBJ1-1; D is uncertain. DNA for the CDR3: TGTGCCAGCAGCCAAGAGCCGGGCACTGAAGCTTTCTTT. This codes for CASSQEPGTEAFF.